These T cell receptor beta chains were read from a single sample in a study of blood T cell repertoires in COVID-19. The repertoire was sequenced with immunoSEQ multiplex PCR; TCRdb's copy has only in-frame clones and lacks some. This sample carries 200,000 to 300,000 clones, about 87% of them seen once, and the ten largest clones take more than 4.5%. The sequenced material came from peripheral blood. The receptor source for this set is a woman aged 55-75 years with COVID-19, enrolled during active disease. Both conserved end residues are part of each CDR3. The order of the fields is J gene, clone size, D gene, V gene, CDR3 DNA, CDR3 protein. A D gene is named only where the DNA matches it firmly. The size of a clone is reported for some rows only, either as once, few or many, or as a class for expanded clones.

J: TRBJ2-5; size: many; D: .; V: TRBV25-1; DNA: TGTGCCAGCAGTGAAGTGCGAAACAGGCGCCAAGAGACCCAGTACTTC; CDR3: CASSEVRNRRQETQYF
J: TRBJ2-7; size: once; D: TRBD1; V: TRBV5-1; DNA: TGCGCCAGCAGCGCGGGACAGGGGTCGGGCGAGCAGTACTTC; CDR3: CASSAGQGSGEQYF
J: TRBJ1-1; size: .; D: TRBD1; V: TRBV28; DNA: TGTGCCAGCAGTTTCTGGGGGGACAGTGAAGCTTTCTTT; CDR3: CASSFWGDSEAFF
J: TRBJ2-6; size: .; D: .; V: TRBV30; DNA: TGTGCCTGGGATTATTCGGGAGGGGCCAACGTCCTGACTTTC; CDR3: CAWDYSGGANVLTF
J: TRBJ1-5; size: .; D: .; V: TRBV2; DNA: TGTGCCAGCAGAGACCAGGGAAATCATCAGCCCCAGCATTTT; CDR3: CASRDQGNHQPQHF
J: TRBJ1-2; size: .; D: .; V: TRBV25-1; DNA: TGTGCCAGCAGTGAATTCGGAGGGCTAACATTCTATGGCTACACCTTC; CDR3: CASSEFGGLTFYGYTF
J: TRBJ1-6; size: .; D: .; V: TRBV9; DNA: TGTGCCAGCAGCGGGCGATCGGGGGGCAGTAATTCACCCCTCCACTTT; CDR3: CASSGRSGGSNSPLHF
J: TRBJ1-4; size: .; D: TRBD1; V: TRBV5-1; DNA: TGCGCCAGCAGCGTACAGACAGGGCTGGGTGAAAAACTGTTTTTT; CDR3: CASSVQTGLGEKLFF
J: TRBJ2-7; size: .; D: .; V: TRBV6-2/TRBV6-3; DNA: TGTGCCAGCAGTTACTCACGGGGAGGATTGCACGAGCAGTACTTC; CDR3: CASSYSRGGLHEQYF
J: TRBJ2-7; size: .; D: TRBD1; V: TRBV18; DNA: TGTGCCAGCTCCCCGGACAGGGGTTCCTTCTACGAGCAGTACTTC; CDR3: CASSPDRGSFYEQYF
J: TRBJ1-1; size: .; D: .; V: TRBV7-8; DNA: TGTGCCAGCAGCTTAGCGCAAGGGGTGCACACTGAAGCTTTCTTT; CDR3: CASSLAQGVHTEAFF
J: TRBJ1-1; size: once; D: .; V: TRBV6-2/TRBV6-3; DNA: TGTGCCAGCAGCTCGCGGGGTGAAGCTTTCTTT; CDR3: CASSSRGEAFF
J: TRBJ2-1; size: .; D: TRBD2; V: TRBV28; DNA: TGTGCCAGCAGTCTACCGGGACTAGCCTACAATGAGCAGTTCTTC; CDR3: CASSLPGLAYNEQFF
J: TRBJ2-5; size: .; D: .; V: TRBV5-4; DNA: TGTGCCAGCAGCCCACTACCGGGACTTCAAGAGACCCAGTACTTC; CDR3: CASSPLPGLQETQYF
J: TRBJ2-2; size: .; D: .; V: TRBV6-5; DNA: TGTGCCAGCAGTCCATTAAGCGCGAACACCGGGGAGCTGTTTTTT; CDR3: CASSPLSANTGELFF
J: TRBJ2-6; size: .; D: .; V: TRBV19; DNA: TGTGCCAGTAAGGCGAGGTTTGGGGCCAACGTCCTGACTTTC; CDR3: CASKARFGANVLTF
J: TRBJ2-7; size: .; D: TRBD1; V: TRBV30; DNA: TGTGCCTGGAGTGTGAACAGGGGGCTACCCTACGAGCAGTACTTC; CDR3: CAWSVNRGLPYEQYF
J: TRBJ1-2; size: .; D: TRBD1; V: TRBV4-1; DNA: TGCGCCAGCAGCCAAGTAGTCGGGACAGGGTCGGGCTATGGCTACACCTTC; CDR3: CASSQVVGTGSGYGYTF
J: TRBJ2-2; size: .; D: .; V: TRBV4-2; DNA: TGTGCCAGCAGCCCGCAATATGGCAGGGGCCCCTCGAACACCGGGGAGCTGTTTTTT; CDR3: CASSPQYGRGPSNTGELFF
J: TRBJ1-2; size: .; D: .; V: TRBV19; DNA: TGTGCCAGCAAGGCTGACAGAAGAACTTATGGCTACACCTTC; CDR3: CASKADRRTYGYTF
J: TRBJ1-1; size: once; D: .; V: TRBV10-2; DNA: TGCGCCAGCAGTGAAGTTAATACGGGGGGGAACACTGAAGCTTTCTTT; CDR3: CASSEVNTGGNTEAFF
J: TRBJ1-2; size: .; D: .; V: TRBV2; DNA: TGTGCCAGCAGTGGCGGGAACTATGGCTACACCTTC; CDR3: CASSGGNYGYTF
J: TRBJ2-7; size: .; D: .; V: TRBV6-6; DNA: TGTGCCAGCAGTTACTCGTACTCGTACGAGCAGTACTTC; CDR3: CASSYSYSYEQYF
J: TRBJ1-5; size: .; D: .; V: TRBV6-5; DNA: TGTGCCAGCAGCACCCCGGGGGAGCCCCAGCATTTT; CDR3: CASSTPGEPQHF
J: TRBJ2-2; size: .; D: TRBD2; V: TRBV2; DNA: TGTGCCAGCAGTGAAGTGGTCGGGAGGGGCACCGGGGAGCTGTTTTTT; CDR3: CASSEVVGRGTGELFF
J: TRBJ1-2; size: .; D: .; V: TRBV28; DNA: TGTGCCAGCACCCCTGGGAGTGGCTACACCTTC; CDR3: CASTPGSGYTF
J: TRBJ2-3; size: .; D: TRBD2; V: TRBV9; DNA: TGTGCCAGCAGCGTAGCGCCTAGCGGGAGGGTTGCAGATACGCAGTATTTT; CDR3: CASSVAPSGRVADTQYF
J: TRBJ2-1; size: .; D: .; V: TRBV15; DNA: TGTGCCACCCAGCAGGTCACGGGGGCCTACAATGAGCAGTTCTTC; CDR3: CATQQVTGAYNEQFF
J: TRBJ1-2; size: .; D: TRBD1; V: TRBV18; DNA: TGTGCCAGCTCACGGGTGGGACAGAATCATTATGGCTACACCTTC; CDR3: CASSRVGQNHYGYTF
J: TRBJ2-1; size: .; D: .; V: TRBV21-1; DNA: TGTGCCAGCAGCAAAGTAAGAAAACTAGCGGCCTACAATGAGCAGTTCTTC; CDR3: CASSKVRKLAAYNEQFF
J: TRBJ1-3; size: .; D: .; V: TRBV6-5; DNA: TGTGCCAGCACCCAAAATGGAAACACCATATATTTT; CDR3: CASTQNGNTIYF
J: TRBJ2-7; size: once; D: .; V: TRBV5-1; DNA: TGCGCCAGCAGCTTGTTGACAGACTCCTACGAGCAGTACTTC; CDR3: CASSLLTDSYEQYF
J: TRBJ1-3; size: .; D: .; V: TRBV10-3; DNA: TGTGCCATCAGTCTTCTCAGTGGAAACACCATATATTTT; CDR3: CAISLLSGNTIYF
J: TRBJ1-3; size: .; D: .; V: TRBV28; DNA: TGTGCCAGCAGTTCCATTGGAAACACCATATATTTT; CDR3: CASSSIGNTIYF
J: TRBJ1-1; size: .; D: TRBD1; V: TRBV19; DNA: TGTGCCAGTAGTAATGACAGGGGCTGGATGAACACTGAAGCTTTCTTT; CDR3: CASSNDRGWMNTEAFF
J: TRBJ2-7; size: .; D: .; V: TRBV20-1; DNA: TGCAGTGCTAGAGTTAGCTACGAGCAGTACTTC; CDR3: CSARVSYEQYF
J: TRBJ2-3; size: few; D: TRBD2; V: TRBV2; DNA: TGTGCCAGCAGTGATTTAGCGGGGAGCACAGATACGCAGTATTTT; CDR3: CASSDLAGSTDTQYF
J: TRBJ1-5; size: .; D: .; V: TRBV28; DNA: TGTGCCAGCAGCCGGCGGTATCAGCCCCAGCATTTT; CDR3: CASSRRYQPQHF
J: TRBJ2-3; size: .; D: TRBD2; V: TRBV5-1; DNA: TGCGCCAGCAGCCACGGACTAGCGGCAGATACGCAGTATTTT; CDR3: CASSHGLAADTQYF
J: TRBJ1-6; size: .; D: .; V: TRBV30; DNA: TGTGCCTGGAGTGAACAGAATAATTCACCCCTCCACTTT; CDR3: CAWSEQNNSPLHF
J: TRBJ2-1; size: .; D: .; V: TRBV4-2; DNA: TGTGCCAGCAGCCAAGCTGAGGTTACGGAGCAGTTCTTC; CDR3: CASSQAEVTEQFF
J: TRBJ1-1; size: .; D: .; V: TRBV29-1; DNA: TGCAGCGCCGGCGGGGGAGTGGACACTGAAGCTTTCTTT; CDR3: CSAGGGVDTEAFF
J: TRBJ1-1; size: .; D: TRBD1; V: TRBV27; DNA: TGTGCCAGCAGTTCCGTGGACAGGGCGTTCACTGAAGCTTTCTTT; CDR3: CASSSVDRAFTEAFF
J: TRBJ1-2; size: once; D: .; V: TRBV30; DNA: TGTGCCCTAGCCCGTCGATCTAACTATGGCTACACCTTC; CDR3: CALARRSNYGYTF
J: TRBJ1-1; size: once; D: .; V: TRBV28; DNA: TGTGCCAGCAGCATGAACACTGAAGCTTTCTTT; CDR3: CASSMNTEAFF